These 2 T cell receptor beta chains were sequenced from one sample in a study of Ad26.COV2.S vaccination and SARS-CoV-2 variants. The repertoire was sequenced with immunoSEQ multiplex PCR; TCRdb's copy has only in-frame clones and lacks some. The profile shows roughly 330,000 clones, roughly 90% of them singletons. The treatment denotes: 15 to 20 received Ad26.COV2.S at low or high dose, single or two shots; roughly 5 received placebo; per-sample allocation not given. The study sampled participants on day 63 after the first vaccine or placebo injection. Sequencing used peripheral blood, obtained in a trial of Ad26.COV2.S vaccine versus placebo. These receptors came from a person aged 18-60 years who received the Ad26.COV2.S COVID-19 vaccine or a placebo.

This chain links TRBV2 with TRBJ2-1, with 9 bases fitting TRBD2. The CDR3 has 15 amino acids. Unmatched junction bases numbered 3, after V lost 5 bases and J lost 1 base. Germline loops: CDR1 SNHLY, CDR2 FYNNEI. The CDR3 DNA reads TGTGCCAGCAGTTTTAGCGGGAGTTCCTACAATGAGCAGTTCTTC. This encodes CASSFSGSSYNEQFF.

The V call is TRBV7-6, the J call TRBJ2-2; a possible D gene is TRBD2 (6 bases). Trimming pared 6 bases from V and 4 bases from J, leaving 6 bases between. The CDR3 covers 12 residues. CDR1 and CDR2 from the germline V gene are SGHVS and FNYEAQ. DNA for the CDR3: TGTGCCAGCAGACTAGCCACCGGGGAGCTGTTTTTT. Translated: CASRLATGELFF.